Following are 28 T cell receptor beta chains from one sample sequenced in a study of cytomegalovirus exposure and HLA in healthy donors. 60 Vbeta and 13 Jbeta primers were used in PCR. Sequencing used immunoSEQ multiplex PCR; TCRdb keeps in-frame clones, though not all of them. This sample yields approximately 80,000 clones, of which 55% to 65% are seen a single time; 15% belongs to the top ten. Material: PBMCs. These receptors originate from a woman in her thirties or forties in good health and CMV-seropositive.

This clone was detected once. V gene TRBV11-2 combines with J gene TRBJ1-2; the D is unclear. CDR1 and CDR2 (germline): SGHAT, FQNNGV. Trimming left V 1 base short and J 8 bases short, with 11 bases between. The CDR3 loop spans 13 amino acids. In DNA, the CDR3 is TGTGCCAGCAGCTTAGCAGGCCCTGGCGGCTACACCTTC. Translation: CASSLAGPGGYTF.

About this clone: The identical CDR3 is also encoded by other nucleotide sequences in the sample. The rearrangement links TRBV1 to TRBJ2-7; the table calls TRBD2, which could not be checked here. TRBV1 is reported as a pseudogene. This CDR3 is built from 18 residues. CDR3 amino acids: CTSSRRTSGRARVYEQYF. Written as DNA, the CDR3 is TGCACCAGCAGCCGACGGACTAGCGGGAGGGCAAGGGTATACGAGCAGTACTTC.

The rearrangement uses TRBV4-3 and TRBJ1-1, with unresolved D. Trimming took 0 bases from V and 10 from J, leaving 15 bases between them. Germline loops: CDR1 LGHNA, CDR2 YSLEER. This CDR3 has 14 residues. CDR3 bases: TGCGCCAGCAGCCAAGATAGTTTGAGGCCTGGAGCTTTCTTT. This translates into CASSQDSLRPGAFF.

This clone has only a few counts. V is TRBV5-1 and J is TRBJ2-3; 9 positions agree with TRBD1. Looked up from germline, CDR1 is SGHRS and CDR2 is YFSETQ. This CDR3 is 17 amino acids long. V was pared by 4 bases and J by 1 base, with 10 bases of the junction left unmatched. The CDR3 coding sequence is TGCGCCAGCAGCGATACCGGGACAGGGTCCCGCACAGATACGCAGTATTTT. Translating gives CASSDTGTGSRTDTQYF.

This chain connects TRBV6-1 to TRBJ2-7, with TRBD1 matching 10 bases. After removal of 3 bases from V and 5 bases from J, the junction contained 7 bases not matched to a gene. The CDR3 totals 15 residues. In germline, CDR1 is MNHNS, CDR2 SASEGT. The CDR3 sequence: CASSDTGQGRDEQYF. The CDR3 bases are TGTGCCAGCAGTGACACGGGACAGGGGAGGGACGAGCAGTACTTC.

This clone was seen only a few times. The rearrangement uses TRBV5-6 and TRBJ1-5, with 7 bases identical to TRBD1. V was pared by 1 base and J by 6 bases, with 4 bases of the junction left unmatched. The CDR3 totals 14 residues. Germline values: CDR1 SGHDT, CDR2 YYEEEE. The CDR3 bases are TGTGCCAGCAGCTTGTCAGGGGGAGGTCAGCCCCAGCATTTT. Protein: CASSLSGGGQPQHF. The whole variable domain, remainder taken from reference TRBV5-6 and TRBJ1-5, is DAGVTQSPTHLIKTRGQQVTLRCSPKSGHDTVSWYQQALGQGPQFIFQYYEEEERQRGNFPDRFSGHQFPNYSSELNVNALLLGDSALYLCASSLSGGGQPQHFGDGTRLSIL.

Notes on this clone: The DNA is left out, because the CDR3 cannot be placed on it with certainty; the CDR3 is given as TCRdb lists it. The V call is TRBV5-6, the J call TRBJ2-4; no DNA check was done on the table's D call, TRBD2. CDR1 and CDR2 (germline): SGHDT, YYEEEE. The CDR3 has 15 amino acids, counting both end residues. This CDR3 is CASSLYSFARGSLYF.

The CDR3 bases are TGTGCCAGCAGCTTGGACCAACGGAGCACAGATACGCAGTATTTT. Protein product: CASSLDQRSTDTQYF. This chain joins TRBV5-4 and TRBJ2-3, with D unclear. The CDR3 contains 15 residues. With 0 bases removed from V and 0 bases from J, the gap between germline ends came to 8 bases. Germline V gene data show CDR1 as SGHNT and CDR2 as YYREEE (reference sequence).

The chain has TRBV7-2 and TRBJ2-7, with 8 bases fitting TRBD1. Germline V gene sequence: CDR1 SGHTA, CDR2 FQGNSA. V gave up 4 bases and J gave up 1 base; unmatched junction bases: 3. CDR3 length: 14 amino acids. DNA for the CDR3: TGTGCCAGCAGCTGGACAGGGACGTCCTACGAGCAGTACTTC. It yields the protein CASSWTGTSYEQYF.

This clone was detected a few times. The V call is TRBV6-5, the J call TRBJ1-1; D ambiguous. V lost 6 bases to trimming and J lost 1 base, with 15 bases between them. CDR3 length: 15 amino acids. Looked up from germline, CDR1 is MNHEY and CDR2 is SVGAGI. The CDR3 DNA sequence: TGTGCCAGCAGCCACAACCCCGGGAGGAACACTGAAGCTTTCTTT. Protein sequence: CASSHNPGRNTEAFF.

This chain links TRBV7-9 with TRBJ1-1, with 7 bases matching TRBD1. This CDR3 spans 14 amino acids. Trimming removed 5 bases from V and 0 bases from J; junction bases left unmatched: 3. The V gene's germline CDR1 is SEHNR and CDR2 FQNEAQ (reference sequence). The CDR3 here is CASSRGQMNTEAFF. The CDR3 nucleotides are TGTGCCAGCAGCCGGGGACAGATGAACACTGAAGCTTTCTTT.

The chain carries TRBV18 and TRBJ1-5; the match to TRBD1 covers 10 bases. Per germline, CDR1 KGHSH and CDR2 LQKENI. Trimming at V came to 3 bases and at J to 6 bases, leaving 5 bases not matched to a gene. This CDR3 comprises 15 residues. The CDR3 region has the DNA TGTGCCAGCTCACCGGGACAGGGGTACATTCAGCCCCAGCATTTT. As protein: CASSPGQGYIQPQHF.

This clone has just a few counts. This chain uses TRBV4-3 with TRBJ1-1, with 7 bases identical to TRBD1. Per germline, CDR1 LGHNA and CDR2 YSLEER. V gave up 1 base and J gave up 7 bases; unmatched junction bases: 6. This CDR3 is built from 14 residues. CDR3 amino acids: CASSQVKGAVEAFF. DNA of the CDR3: TGCGCCAGCAGCCAAGTTAAGGGGGCGGTTGAAGCTTTCTTT.

This clone appeared once. This chain connects TRBV19 to TRBJ2-7; 7 nucleotides align to TRBD2. This CDR3 spans 12 amino acids. CDR1 and CDR2 (germline): LNHDA, SQIVND (reference sequence). V lost 5 bases and J lost 7; bases outside the gene matches: 5. CDR3 in amino acids: CASSRDYGEQYF. CDR3 bases: TGTGCCAGTAGTCGGGACTATGGGGAGCAGTACTTC. Drawing the rest from reference TRBV19 and TRBJ2-7, the complete variable domain is DGGITQSPKYLFRKEGQNVTLSCEQNLNHDAMYWYRQDPGQGLRLIYYSQIVNDFQKGDIAEGYSVSREKKESFPLTVTSAQKNPTAFYLCASSRDYGEQYFGPGTRLTVT.

This chain links TRBV10-1 with TRBJ2-1, with 10 bases matching TRBD1. Germline V lookup: CDR1 WNHNN, CDR2 SYGVQD (reference sequence). Losses at the gene ends were 2 bases for V and 9 bases for J; bases not matched to a gene: 7. The CDR3 length is 15 residues. In DNA, the CDR3 is TGCGCCAGCAGTGAGAGGGGACAGGGGATAGGTGAGCAGTTCTTC. It yields the protein CASSERGQGIGEQFF.

This clone has just a few counts. The chain is built from TRBV30 and TRBJ2-1; 13 bases match TRBD2. Per the germline V gene, CDR1 is GTSNPN and CDR2 is SVGIG (reference sequence). The CDR3 spans 18 residues. V gave up 4 bases and J gave up 8 bases; unmatched junction bases: 17. The CDR3 loop is CAWTKYRGTSGMIDEQFF. The CDR3 DNA sequence: TGTGCCTGGACCAAATACCGGGGGACTAGCGGGATGATTGATGAGCAGTTCTTC.

V is TRBV7-2 and J is TRBJ2-7; 8 nucleotides agree with TRBD1. Unmatched junction bases numbered 10, after V lost 4 bases and J lost 2 bases. The CDR3 is 16 amino acids. The V gene's germline CDR1 is SGHTA and CDR2 FQGNSA. The CDR3 protein is CASSYRGAEQPYEQYF. The CDR3 DNA is TGTGCCAGCAGCTACAGGGGGGCGGAGCAACCCTACGAGCAGTACTTC.

The chain links TRBV27 to TRBJ2-2, with 10 bases fitting TRBD2. The CDR3 is 14 residues long. The junction had 2 bases not matched to a gene; V was cut back by 7 bases and J by 3 bases. Germline assignment: CDR1 MNHEY and CDR2 SMNVEV (reference sequence). The DNA of the CDR3 is TGTGCCAGCAAGACTAGCGGGTACACCGGGGAGCTGTTTTTT. Translated, it gives CASKTSGYTGELFF.

The rearrangement joins TRBV29-1 to TRBJ2-3, with D possibly being TRBD1 (6 bases). V lost 1 base, J lost 3 bases, and 14 bases lay in between. The CDR3 extends over 15 amino acids. Germline V gene sequence: CDR1 SQVTM, CDR2 ANQGSEA. CDR3 DNA sequence: TGCAGCGTTGAAGCCCAGGGGAATCCGACAGATACGCAGTATTTT. Translating gives CSVEAQGNPTDTQYF.

The V gene is TRBV6-1, the J gene TRBJ2-2, with 7 nucleotides matching TRBD2. Germline values: CDR1 MNHNS, CDR2 SASEGT. The length of the CDR3 is 14 residues. The trim removed 5 bases at V and 4 bases at J, leaving 4 bases unmatched. The DNA for the CDR3 is TGTGCCAGCAGTCGCGGGAGATTCACCGGGGAGCTGTTTTTT. Its protein product is CASSRGRFTGELFF.

Only one count was recorded for this clone. The chain employs TRBV7-9 and TRBJ2-3, with 9 bases fitting TRBD2. V dropped 1 base and J dropped 6; count of bases not matched to a gene: 5. Germline values: CDR1 SEHNR, CDR2 FQNEAQ (reference sequence). This CDR3 comprises 15 residues. In DNA form, the CDR3 reads TGTGCCAGCAGCTTAGACTTTAGCGGGAGTGATACGCAGTATTTT. Residues: CASSLDFSGSDTQYF. The whole variable domain, filled in from reference TRBV7-9 and TRBJ2-3, reads DTGVSQNPRHKITKRGQNVTFRCDPISEHNRLYWYRQTLGQGPEFLTYFQNEAQLEKSRLLSDRFSAERPKGSFSTLEIQRTEQGDSAMYLCASSLDFSGSDTQYFGPGTRLTVL.

The chain is built from TRBV30 and TRBJ2-7; D is perhaps TRBD1 (5 bases). CDR1 GTSNPN and CDR2 SVGIG come from the germline V gene (reference sequence). With 1 base removed from V and 4 bases from J, the gap between germline ends came to 5 bases. The CDR3 length is 11 residues. This chain's CDR3 is CAWSEGYEQYF. CDR3 nucleotide sequence: TGTGCCTGGAGTGAGGGGTACGAGCAGTACTTC. Together with reference TRBV30 and TRBJ2-7, the CDR3 gives the full variable domain: SQTIHQWPATLVQPVGSPLSLECTVEGTSNPNLYWYRQAAGRGLQLLFYSVGIGQISSEVPQNLSASRPQDRQFILSSKKLLLSDSGFYLCAWSEGYEQYFGPGTRLTVT.

V usage is TRBV7-9 and J usage is TRBJ1-1, with D possibly being TRBD1 (6 bases). The CDR3 spans 14 residues. Germline V CDR1 and CDR2: SEHNR, FQNEAQ (reference sequence). The germline V and J ends were trimmed by 6 bases and 7 bases, with 18 bases remaining between them. The CDR3 spells CASSSSRDKLEAFF. As DNA, the CDR3 is TGTGCCAGCAGTTCAAGCCGGGACAAGCTTGAAGCTTTCTTT.

V is TRBV7-2 and J is TRBJ2-7; D gene uncertain. The germline V gene encodes CDR1 SGHTA and CDR2 FQGNSA. Trimming shortened V by 1 base and J by 1 base, and 11 bases separated the two germline ends. The CDR3 covers 15 residues. The CDR3 protein is CASSLESLQSYEQYF. DNA for the CDR3: TGTGCCAGCAGCTTAGAAAGTTTACAGTCCTACGAGCAGTACTTC.

This clone was seen only a few times. The chain has TRBV11-2 and TRBJ2-1; possibly TRBD2 for D (6 bases). V was pared by 5 bases and J by 7 bases, with 24 bases between. CDR1 and CDR2 from the germline V gene are SGHAT and FQNNGV. The CDR3 covers 17 residues. CDR3 sequence reads: CASSARDSYRLYNEQFF. The DNA of the CDR3 is TGTGCCAGCAGCGCCAGGGACTCATATCGCCTGTATAATGAGCAGTTCTTC.

The rearrangement joins TRBV7-2 to TRBJ1-1; maybe TRBD1 (5 bases). The CDR3 totals 14 residues. V was pared by 5 bases and J by 4 bases, with 14 bases between. CDR1 is SGHTA, CDR2 FQGNSA, per germline. The DNA of the CDR3 is TGTGCCAGCAGCAATCGGGGGGAAGGCACTGAAGCTTTCTTT. It specifies CASSNRGEGTEAFF.

This rearrangement joins TRBV5-4 to TRBJ2-5, with 7 bases identical to TRBD2. Germline V CDR1 and CDR2: SGHNT, YYREEE (reference sequence). V lost 4 bases, J lost 2 bases, and 5 bases stayed unmatched. The CDR3 runs to 14 residues. The chain's CDR3 is CASSGRDFQETQYF. CDR3 nucleotides: TGTGCCAGCAGCGGGAGGGACTTTCAAGAGACCCAGTACTTC.

This rearrangement joins TRBV19 to TRBJ2-5; no definite D call. Germline CDR1 reads LNHDA; CDR2 reads SQIVND (reference sequence). The CDR3 is 17 amino acids. Trimming left V 0 bases short and J 4 bases short, with 18 bases between. The CDR3 loop reads CASSIEGSLYAGETQYF. The CDR3 nucleotides are TGTGCCAGTAGTATAGAGGGCAGTCTATACGCCGGAGAGACCCAGTACTTC. Complete variable domain (other parts from reference TRBV19 and TRBJ2-5): DGGITQSPKYLFRKEGQNVTLSCEQNLNHDAMYWYRQDPGQGLRLIYYSQIVNDFQKGDIAEGYSVSREKKESFPLTVTSAQKNPTAFYLCASSIEGSLYAGETQYFGPGTRLLVL.